Listed below are T cell receptor beta chains from one sample, sequenced in a study of beta chain features in type 1 diabetes. Sequencing was performed with immunoSEQ multiplex PCR; in TCRdb, only in-frame clones are kept and a portion is missing. The profile covers 95,000 to 110,000 clones, with around 30% appearing a single time and 0.5% to 0.55% taken by the ten largest. Sequencing input: central memory CD4+ T cells from blood. The receptors here all came from a woman aged 18-29 years with type 1 diabetes. Both conserved end residues are part of each CDR3. A D gene is named only where the DNA matches it firmly. Clone size is given for some rows only: seen once, a few or many times, or a class if the clone is expanded.

v_call,d_call,j_call,clone_size,cdr3_aa,cdr3_nt
TRBV19,TRBD1,TRBJ1-2,.,CASSIGTGAYGYTF,TGTGCCAGTAGTATCGGGACAGGGGCCTATGGCTACACCTTC
TRBV6-1,TRBD2,TRBJ2-1,.,CASRPAGAYNEQFF,TGTGCCAGCAGGCCAGCGGGAGCCTACAATGAGCAGTTCTTC
TRBV5-1,TRBD1,TRBJ2-1,.,CASSPGQGIYNEQFF,TGCGCCAGCAGCCCGGGACAGGGGATTTACAATGAGCAGTTCTTC
TRBV7-9,TRBD1,TRBJ1-5,.,CASSSGQGAQHF,TGTGCCAGCAGCTCCGGACAGGGGGCCCAGCATTTT
TRBV2,TRBD1,TRBJ2-7,.,CASTADRFEQYF,TGTGCCAGCACTGCGGACAGGTTCGAGCAGTACTTC
TRBV11-2,TRBD2,TRBJ2-2,.,CASSLDGRERRGELFF,TGTGCCAGCAGCTTAGATGGGCGGGAGCGACGAGGGGAGCTGTTTTTT
TRBV4-1,.,TRBJ1-4,once,CASSRSLGEGRSEKLFF,TGCGCCAGCAGCCGCTCATTGGGAGAGGGTCGGAGTGAAAAACTGTTTTTT
TRBV5-1,TRBD1,TRBJ1-1,few,CASSLEGTVDTEAFF,TGCGCCAGCAGCTTGGAGGGGACAGTCGACACTGAAGCTTTCTTT
TRBV11-3,.,TRBJ2-3,.,CASSLFARGTDTQYF,TGTGCCAGCAGCCTATTTGCGAGGGGCACAGATACGCAGTATTTT
TRBV11-3,.,TRBJ2-1,.,CASIAANNEQFF,TGTGCCAGCATAGCTGCCAACAATGAGCAGTTCTTC
TRBV5-1,TRBD2,TRBJ2-1,.,CASSFGGTSGNEQFF,TGCGCCAGCAGCTTTGGGGGGACTAGCGGGAATGAGCAGTTCTTC
TRBV7-9,.,TRBJ2-7,.,CASSPQGGNFYEQYF,TGTGCCAGCAGCCCCCAGGGGGGTAACTTCTACGAGCAGTACTTC
TRBV9,TRBD1,TRBJ1-4,.,CASSPTGTGNEKLFF,TGTGCCAGCAGCCCGACCGGGACAGGTAATGAAAAACTGTTTTTT
TRBV18,.,TRBJ2-5,.,CASSPGQQETQYF,TGTGCCAGCTCACCTGGACAGCAAGAGACCCAGTACTTC
TRBV29-1,.,TRBJ1-4,.,CSVARSATNEKLFF,TGCAGCGTGGCGAGGTCTGCAACTAATGAAAAACTGTTTTTT
TRBV4-3,.,TRBJ2-3,.,CASSQRLADTQYF,TGCGCCAGCAGCCAACGACTTGCAGATACGCAGTATTTT
TRBV6-1,.,TRBJ1-4,few,CASRLGGTTNEKLFF,TGTGCCAGCAGACTCGGAGGGACAACTAATGAAAAACTGTTTTTT
TRBV5-4,TRBD1,TRBJ2-5,few,CASSRQGSETQYF,TGTGCCAGCAGTCGACAGGGTAGCGAGACCCAGTACTTC
TRBV5-6,TRBD1,TRBJ2-1,.,CASSLGQAYNEQFF,TGTGCCAGCAGCTTAGGACAGGCTTACAATGAGCAGTTCTTC
TRBV7-9,TRBD2,TRBJ2-3,.,CASSPGLAGVDTQYF,TGTGCCAGCAGCCCGGGACTAGCGGGAGTAGATACGCAGTATTTT
TRBV2,.,TRBJ1-2,few,CASSPDSNYGYTF,TGTGCCAGCAGCCCCGACAGTAACTATGGCTACACCTTC